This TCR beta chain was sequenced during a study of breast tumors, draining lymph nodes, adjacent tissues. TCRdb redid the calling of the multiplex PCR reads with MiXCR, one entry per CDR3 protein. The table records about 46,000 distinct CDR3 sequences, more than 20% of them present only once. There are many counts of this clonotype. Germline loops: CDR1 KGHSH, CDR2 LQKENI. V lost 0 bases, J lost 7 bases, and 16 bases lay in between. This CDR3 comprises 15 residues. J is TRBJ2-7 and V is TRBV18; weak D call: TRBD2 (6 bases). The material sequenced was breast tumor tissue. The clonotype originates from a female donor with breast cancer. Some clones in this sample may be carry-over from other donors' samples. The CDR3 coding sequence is TGTGCCAGCTCACCACCTTCGAACAAGGGGAGGGAGCAGTACTTC. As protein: CASSPPSNKGREQYF.